The next 3 T cell receptor beta chains were all read from a single sample in a study of T cell responses to AZD1222 COVID-19 vaccine. Produced via immunoSEQ multiplex PCR; TCRdb's table is partial and in-frame only. The top ten hold roughly 4% of the sample, which has about 140,000 clones, about 90% seen once. The sample consisted of peripheral blood, taken 28 days after the second AZD1222 dose. Receptor source: an adult who received the AZD1222 COVID-19 vaccine.

This sequence joins TRBV7-2 and TRBJ1-6, with 7 bases matching TRBD1. The V and J ends lost 11 bases and 0 bases, in that order; junction bases with no gene match: 4. Germline V gene sequence: CDR1 SGHTA, CDR2 FQGNSA. There are 14 residues in the CDR3. In DNA, the CDR3 is TGTGCCTGCAACAGGGGCTCCTATAATTCACCCCTCCACTTT. As protein: CACNRGSYNSPLHF.

The rearrangement joins TRBV28 to TRBJ2-1; 9 bases line up with TRBD2. Per germline, CDR1 MDHEN and CDR2 SYDVKM. The CDR3 length is 15 residues. V shed 6 bases and J 0 bases; nucleotides not matched to a gene: 3. CDR3 sequence (DNA): TGTGCCAGCAGGATTAGCGGGAGCTCCTACAATGAGCAGTTCTTC. Amino acid sequence: CASRISGSSYNEQFF.

V and J are TRBV5-5 and TRBJ2-1; D ambiguous. This CDR3 spans 13 amino acids. Trimming removed 4 bases from V and 7 bases from J, with 12 bases in between. Germline V gene data show CDR1 as SGHKS and CDR2 as YYEKEE (reference sequence). The CDR3 bases are TGTGCCAGCAGCGGAAGACCAGATAATGAGCAGTTCTTC. Protein product: CASSGRPDNEQFF.